This T cell receptor beta chain was recorded in a study of cytomegalovirus exposure and HLA in healthy donors. For the study at large: Unique TCR beta sequences numbering approximately 100 million came from about 180 million T cells in an earlier analysis.

60 Vbeta and 13 Jbeta primers were used in PCR. Some clones are missing from TCRdb's copy, which holds only in-frame ones; the method was immunoSEQ multiplex PCR. This repertoire shows approximately 110,000 clones, 70% to 85% found once; its top ten account for roughly 2.5%. Trimming shortened V by 3 bases and J by 2 bases, and 10 bases separated the two germline ends. This CDR3 contains 14 residues. CDR1 is SEHNR, CDR2 FQNEAQ, per germline (reference sequence). J is TRBJ1-2 and V is TRBV7-9; D not certain. This TCR was sampled from a woman aged 18-29 years in good health and CMV-seronegative. Sequenced material: PBMCs. CDR3 residues: CASSFRTGNYGYTF. Here the CDR3 DNA reads TGTGCCAGCAGCTTCCGGACGGGAAACTATGGCTACACCTTC. The whole variable domain, filled in from reference TRBV7-9 and TRBJ1-2, reads DTGVSQNPRHKITKRGQNVTFRCDPISEHNRLYWYRQTLGQGPEFLTYFQNEAQLEKSRLLSDRFSAERPKGSFSTLEIQRTEQGDSAMYLCASSFRTGNYGYTFGSGTRLTVV.